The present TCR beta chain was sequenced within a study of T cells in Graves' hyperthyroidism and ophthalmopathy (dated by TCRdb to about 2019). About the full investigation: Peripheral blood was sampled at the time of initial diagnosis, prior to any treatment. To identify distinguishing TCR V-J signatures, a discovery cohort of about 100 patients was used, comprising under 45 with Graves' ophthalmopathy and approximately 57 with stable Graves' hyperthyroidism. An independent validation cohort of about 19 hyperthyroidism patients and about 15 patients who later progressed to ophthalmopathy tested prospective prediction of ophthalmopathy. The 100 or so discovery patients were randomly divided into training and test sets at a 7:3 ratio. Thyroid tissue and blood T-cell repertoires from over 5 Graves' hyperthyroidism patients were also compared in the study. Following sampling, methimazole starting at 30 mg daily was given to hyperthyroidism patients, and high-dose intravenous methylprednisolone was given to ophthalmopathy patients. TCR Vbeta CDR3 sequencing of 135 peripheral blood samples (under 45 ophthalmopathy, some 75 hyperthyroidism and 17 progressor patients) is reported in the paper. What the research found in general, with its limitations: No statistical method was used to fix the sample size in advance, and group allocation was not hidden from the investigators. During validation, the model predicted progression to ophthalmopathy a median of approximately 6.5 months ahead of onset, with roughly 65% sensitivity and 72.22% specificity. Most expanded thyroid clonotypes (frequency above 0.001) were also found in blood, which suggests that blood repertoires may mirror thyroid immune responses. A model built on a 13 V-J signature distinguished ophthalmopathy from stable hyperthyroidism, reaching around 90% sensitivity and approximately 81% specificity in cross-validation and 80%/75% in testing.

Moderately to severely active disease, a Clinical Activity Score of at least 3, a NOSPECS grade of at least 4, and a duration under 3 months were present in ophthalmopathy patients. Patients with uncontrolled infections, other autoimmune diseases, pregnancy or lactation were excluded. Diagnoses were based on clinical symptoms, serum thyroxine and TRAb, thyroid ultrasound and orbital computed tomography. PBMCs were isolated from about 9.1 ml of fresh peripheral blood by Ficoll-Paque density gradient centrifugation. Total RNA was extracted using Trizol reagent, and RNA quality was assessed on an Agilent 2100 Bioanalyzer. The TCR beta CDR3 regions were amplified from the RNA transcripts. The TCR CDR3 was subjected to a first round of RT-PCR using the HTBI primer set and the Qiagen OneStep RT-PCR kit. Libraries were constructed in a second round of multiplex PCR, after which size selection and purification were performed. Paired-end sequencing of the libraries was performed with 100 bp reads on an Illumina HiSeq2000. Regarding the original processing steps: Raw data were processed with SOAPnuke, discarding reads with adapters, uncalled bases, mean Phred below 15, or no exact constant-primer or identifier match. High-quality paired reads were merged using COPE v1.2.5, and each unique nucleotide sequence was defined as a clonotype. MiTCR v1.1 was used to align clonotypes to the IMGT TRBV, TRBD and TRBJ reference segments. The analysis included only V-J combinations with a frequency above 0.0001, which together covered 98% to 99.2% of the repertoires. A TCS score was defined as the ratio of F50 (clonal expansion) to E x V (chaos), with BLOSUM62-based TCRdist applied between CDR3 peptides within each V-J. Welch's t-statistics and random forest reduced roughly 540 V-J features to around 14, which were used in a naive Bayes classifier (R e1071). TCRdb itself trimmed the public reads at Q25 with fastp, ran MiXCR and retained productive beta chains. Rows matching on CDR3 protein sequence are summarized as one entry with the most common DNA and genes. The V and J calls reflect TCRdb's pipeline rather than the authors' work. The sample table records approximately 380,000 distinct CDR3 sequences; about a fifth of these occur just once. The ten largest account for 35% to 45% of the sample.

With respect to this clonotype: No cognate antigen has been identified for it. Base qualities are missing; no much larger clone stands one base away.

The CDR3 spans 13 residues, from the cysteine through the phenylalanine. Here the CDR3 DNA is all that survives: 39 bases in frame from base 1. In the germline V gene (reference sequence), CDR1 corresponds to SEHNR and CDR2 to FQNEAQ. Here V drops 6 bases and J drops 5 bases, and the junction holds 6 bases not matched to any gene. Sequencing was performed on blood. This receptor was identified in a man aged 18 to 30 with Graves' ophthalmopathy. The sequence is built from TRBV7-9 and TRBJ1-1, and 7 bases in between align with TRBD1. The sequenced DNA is TGTGCCAGCAGGTTCCAGGGGGGTACTGAAGCTTTCTTT. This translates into CASRFQGGTEAFF.